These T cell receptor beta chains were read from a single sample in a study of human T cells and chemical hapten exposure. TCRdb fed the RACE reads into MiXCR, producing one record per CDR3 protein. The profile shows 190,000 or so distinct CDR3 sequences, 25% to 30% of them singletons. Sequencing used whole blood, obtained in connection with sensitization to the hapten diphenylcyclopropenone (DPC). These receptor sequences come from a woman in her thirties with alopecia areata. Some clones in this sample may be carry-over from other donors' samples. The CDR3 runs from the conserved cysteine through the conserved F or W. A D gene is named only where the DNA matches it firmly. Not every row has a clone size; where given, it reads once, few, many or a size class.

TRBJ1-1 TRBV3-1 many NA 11 CASSHGGQAFF TGTGCCAGCAGCCACGGGGGGCAAGCTTTCTTT
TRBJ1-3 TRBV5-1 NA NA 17 CASSLEVGLRSGSTIYF TGCGCCAGCAGCTTGGAGGTCGGGTTACGCTCTGGAAGCACCATATATTTT
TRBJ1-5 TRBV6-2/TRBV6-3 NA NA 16 CASSYSGGKGNQPQHF TGTGCCAGCAGTTACTCAGGGGGGAAGGGCAATCAGCCCCAGCATTTT
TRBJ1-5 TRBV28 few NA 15 CASTTDPWGNQPQHF TGTGCCAGCACTACCGACCCCTGGGGCAATCAGCCCCAGCATTTT
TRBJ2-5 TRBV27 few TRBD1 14 CASRPRTGRETQYF TGTGCCAGTCGACCCCGGACAGGTAGAGAGACCCAGTACTTC
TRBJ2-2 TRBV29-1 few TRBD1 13 CSGRGQSTGELFF TGCAGCGGAAGGGGGCAGTCCACCGGGGAGCTGTTTTTT
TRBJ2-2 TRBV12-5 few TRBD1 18 CASGLVQGAGGNTGELFF TGTGCTAGTGGTTTGGTACAGGGCGCAGGGGGAAACACCGGGGAGCTGTTTTTT
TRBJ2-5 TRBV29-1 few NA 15 CSVITGKLGGETQYF TGCAGCGTCATAACCGGGAAGCTCGGAGGAGAGACCCAGTACTTC
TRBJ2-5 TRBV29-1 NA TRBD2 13 CSAVASGGRVQYF TGCAGCGCCGTCGCGTCGGGGGGGAGGGTCCAGTACTTC
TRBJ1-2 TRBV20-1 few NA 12 CSADTGGYGYTF TGCAGTGCTGACACCGGGGGCTATGGCTACACCTTC
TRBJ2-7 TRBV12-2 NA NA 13 CARIRDGSDEQYF TGTGCAAGGATCCGGGACGGTTCCGACGAGCAGTACTTC
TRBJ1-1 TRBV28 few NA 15 CASSLYTATNTEAFF TGTGCCAGCAGTTTATATACAGCCACGAACACTGAAGCTTTCTTT
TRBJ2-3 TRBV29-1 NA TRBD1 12 CSVDRGVDTQYF TGCAGCGTAGACAGGGGGGTAGATACGCAGTATTTT
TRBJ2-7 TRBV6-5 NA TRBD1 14 CASSYSTGGYEQYF TGTGCCAGCAGTTACTCCACAGGGGGTTACGAGCAGTACTTC
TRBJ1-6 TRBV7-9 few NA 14 CASRGAGEGSPLHF TGTGCCAGCAGAGGGGCGGGGGAGGGTTCACCCCTCCACTTT
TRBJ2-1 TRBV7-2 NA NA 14 CASSVVGWGNEQFF TGTGCCAGCAGCGTAGTGGGTTGGGGTAATGAGCAGTTCTTC
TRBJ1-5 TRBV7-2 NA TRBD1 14 CASSFRQGDQPQHF TGTGCCAGCAGCTTCCGACAGGGCGATCAGCCCCAGCATTTT
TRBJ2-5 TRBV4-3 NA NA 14 CASSHIDTRETQYF TGCGCCAGCAGCCATATCGACACGCGGGAGACCCAGTACTTC
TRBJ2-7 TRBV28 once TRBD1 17 CASGETGTGMRANEQYF TGTGCCAGCGGAGAAACCGGGACAGGTATGCGGGCGAACGAGCAGTACTTC
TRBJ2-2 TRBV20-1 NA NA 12 CSARWNTGELFF TGCAGTGCTAGATGGAACACCGGGGAGCTGTTTTTT
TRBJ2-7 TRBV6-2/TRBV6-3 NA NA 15 CASSPGILPPYEQYF TGTGCCAGCAGCCCCGGTATATTGCCTCCCTACGAGCAGTACTTC
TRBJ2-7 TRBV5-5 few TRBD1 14 CASSVRDSSYEQYF TGTGCCAGCAGCGTAAGGGACAGCTCCTACGAGCAGTACTTC
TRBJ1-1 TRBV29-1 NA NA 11 CSVGPNTEAFF TGCAGCGTTGGGCCGAACACTGAAGCTTTCTTT
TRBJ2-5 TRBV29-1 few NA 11 CSVSGEETQYF TGCAGCGTCTCAGGGGAAGAGACCCAGTACTTC
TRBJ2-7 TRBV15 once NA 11 CAKSWKFEQYF TGTGCCAAAAGTTGGAAGTTCGAGCAGTACTTC
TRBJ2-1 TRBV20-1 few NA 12 CSAPVVGGEQFF TGCAGTGCTCCCGTGGTTGGAGGTGAGCAGTTCTTC
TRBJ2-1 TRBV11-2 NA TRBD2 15 CASSLVGGSDNEQFF TGTGCCAGCAGCTTAGTGGGCGGGAGCGATAATGAGCAGTTCTTC
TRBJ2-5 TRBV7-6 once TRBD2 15 CASSLDRGRTETQYF TGTGCCAGCAGCTTAGATCGCGGGAGGACGGAGACCCAGTACTTC
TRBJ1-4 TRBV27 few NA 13 CASSSTRGEKLFF TGTGCCAGCAGTTCCACTCGCGGTGAAAAACTGTTTTTT
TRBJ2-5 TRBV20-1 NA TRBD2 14 CSAEVAGAGETQYF TGCAGTGCTGAGGTAGCGGGAGCAGGAGAGACCCAGTACTTC
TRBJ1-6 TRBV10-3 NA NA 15 CAISDRETYNSPLHF TGTGCCATCAGTGACAGGGAGACCTATAATTCACCCCTCCACTTT
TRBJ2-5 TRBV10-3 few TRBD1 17 CAITSGTGGDAKETQYF TGTGCCATCACCAGCGGGACAGGGGGCGATGCTAAAGAGACCCAGTACTTC
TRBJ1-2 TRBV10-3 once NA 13 CAISPQGGYGYTF TGTGCCATCAGCCCACAGGGAGGGTATGGCTACACCTTC
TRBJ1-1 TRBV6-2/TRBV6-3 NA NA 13 CASSLSGTDQAFF TGTGCCAGCAGTCTATCCGGGACGGACCAAGCTTTCTTT
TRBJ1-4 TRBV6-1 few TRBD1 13 CASSLDRGEKLFF TGTGCCAGCAGTCTAGACAGGGGAGAAAAACTGTTTTTT
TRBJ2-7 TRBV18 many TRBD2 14 CASSPSGGSYEQYF TGTGCCAGCTCACCATCGGGGGGCTCCTACGAGCAGTACTTC
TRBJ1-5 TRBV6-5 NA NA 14 CASSYKPNYQPQHF TGTGCCAGCAGTTACAAACCTAACTATCAGCCCCAGCATTTT